The rows below give T cell receptor beta chains drawn from one sample of a study of Ad26.COV2.S vaccination and SARS-CoV-2 variants. Repertoires were generated with immunoSEQ multiplex PCR, while TCRdb's copy carries only in-frame clones and drops some. The repertoire has a few hundred thousand clones, 89% of them found once; the top ten carry 1.9%. Sample: peripheral blood, taken in a trial of Ad26.COV2.S vaccine versus placebo. The receptors derive from a person aged 18-60 years who received the Ad26.COV2.S COVID-19 vaccine or a placebo. Both conserved end residues are part of each CDR3. The D gene is left open where the match is weak. Size tells how often a clone was seen (once, few, many) or the class of an expanded clone, and some rows leave it out.

v_call	clone_size	cdr3_length	j_call	d_call	cdr3_nt	cdr3_aa
TRBV5-1	.	15	TRBJ2-5	TRBD1	TGCGCCAGCAGCCCGGGGACAGCGAATCAAGAGACCCAGTACTTC	CASSPGTANQETQYF
TRBV19	.	15	TRBJ1-5	.	TGTGCCAGTAGTAAAGGGACGGGAGGTAATCAGCCCCAGCATTTT	CASSKGTGGNQPQHF
TRBV27	.	14	TRBJ2-5	.	TGTGCCAGCACCTTGGGGAGGGGGGGGGAGACCCAGTACTTC	CASTLGRGGETQYF
TRBV30	.	13	TRBJ1-2	.	TGTGCCTGGACCGACGGGTCCTTCTATGGCTACACCTTC	CAWTDGSFYGYTF
TRBV28	.	13	TRBJ1-1	.	TGTGCCAGCAGTCAGGCAGATAACACTGAAGCTTTCTTT	CASSQADNTEAFF
TRBV7-6	.	14	TRBJ1-4	.	TGTGCCAGCAGCTTAGGGCGGCAAAATGAAAAACTGTTTTTT	CASSLGRQNEKLFF
TRBV12-3/TRBV12-4	.	13	TRBJ2-2	.	TGTGCCCAGCGCTCTAGTCTCGCCGGGGAGCTGTTTTTT	CAQRSSLAGELFF
TRBV19	.	14	TRBJ2-2	.	TGTGCCAGTAGTACAGGGGTTGGAACCGGGGAGCTGTTTTTT	CASSTGVGTGELFF
TRBV11-2	.	15	TRBJ2-7	.	TGTGCCAGCAGCTTAGTGGCAGGGGCAATGTACGAGCAGTACTTC	CASSLVAGAMYEQYF
TRBV6-1	.	16	TRBJ2-7	.	TGTGCCAGCAGTGAGACGAGGCACCAAAGACCCTACGAGCAGTACTTC	CASSETRHQRPYEQYF
TRBV4-3	once	17	TRBJ1-6	TRBD1	TGCGCCAGCAGCCCACGTCAGGGACAGGGGTTTAATTCACCCCTCCACTTT	CASSPRQGQGFNSPLHF
TRBV5-4	.	12	TRBJ1-6	.	TGTGCCAGCAGCCCCTATAATTCACCCCTCCACTTT	CASSPYNSPLHF
TRBV6-4	.	16	TRBJ1-5	TRBD1	TGTGCCAGCACCGCGGCGGGGACAGGGGTTCATCAGCCCCAGCATTTT	CASTAAGTGVHQPQHF
TRBV18	.	12	TRBJ1-1	.	TGTGCCAGCTCACGACCAAGCGCTGAAGCTTTCTTT	CASSRPSAEAFF
TRBV29-1	.	12	TRBJ2-5	.	TGCAGCGTTGTAGGCGGGACCGAGACCCAGTACTTC	CSVVGGTETQYF
TRBV6-2/TRBV6-3	.	15	TRBJ2-2	TRBD2	TGTGCCAGCAGTTACGCGGGAGGAGGTGCCGGGGAGCTGTTTTTT	CASSYAGGGAGELFF
TRBV19	.	14	TRBJ2-1	.	TGTGCCAGTAGTAATGGAGGCTCCTACAATGAGCAGTTCTTC	CASSNGGSYNEQFF
TRBV28	.	17	TRBJ1-5	TRBD1	TGTGCCAGCAGACCCTGGACAGGGGAGGCCCCCAATCAGCCCCAGCATTTT	CASRPWTGEAPNQPQHF
TRBV6-5	.	11	TRBJ2-2	.	TGTGCCAGCCTACGTACCGGGGAGCTGTTTTTT	CASLRTGELFF
TRBV18	.	14	TRBJ2-7	.	TGTGCCAGCTCACCACTTCCTGTGTCTAGCGAGCAGTACTTC	CASSPLPVSSEQYF
TRBV30	once	10	TRBJ1-1	.	TGTGCCTGGAAGGGGGGAGCAGCTTTCTTT	CAWKGGAAFF
TRBV4-1	.	15	TRBJ1-6	.	TGCGCCAGCAGCCAAGAATCCTCCCGAAATTCACCCCTCCACTTT	CASSQESSRNSPLHF
TRBV10-2	.	17	TRBJ1-5	.	TGCGCCAGCAGTGAGTCGTGGGGGAGCGGGAGCAATCAGCCCCAGCATTTT	CASSESWGSGSNQPQHF
TRBV5-1	.	15	TRBJ2-1	.	TGCGCCAGCAGCTTGGCCCCCTCGGACCCAAATGAGCAGTTCTTC	CASSLAPSDPNEQFF
TRBV6-1	.	12	TRBJ2-5	.	TGTGCCAGCAGTGAACGGCCAGAGACCCAGTACTTC	CASSERPETQYF
TRBV9	.	14	TRBJ2-7	.	TGTGCCAGCAGCGTAGGTAGCGGGACAGGAGAGCAGTACTTC	CASSVGSGTGEQYF
TRBV28	.	15	TRBJ2-7	TRBD1	TGTGCCAGCAACCCTACTCGGACAGGGGGCTACGAGCAGTACTTC	CASNPTRTGGYEQYF
TRBV28	once	16	TRBJ1-4	TRBD1	TGTGCCAGCAGTTTGCCACAGGGGGGCACTAATGAAAAACTGTTTTTT	CASSLPQGGTNEKLFF
TRBV10-3	.	13	TRBJ1-5	TRBD1	TGTGCCATCACCCCGGACAGGGCTCAGCCCCAGCATTTT	CAITPDRAQPQHF
TRBV30	.	13	TRBJ1-5	.	TGTGCCTGGAGTGTAGGGGGGGTACAGCCCCAGCATTTT	CAWSVGGVQPQHF
TRBV7-9	.	17	TRBJ1-6	.	TGTGCCAGCAGCGTTGGGCCCCGGAGGGGTTATAATTCACCCCTCCACTTT	CASSVGPRRGYNSPLHF
TRBV6-6	once	17	TRBJ2-2	.	TGTGCCAGCAGTCGGAGGGGGGTTAGCGGTAACACCGGGGAGCTGTTTTTT	CASSRRGVSGNTGELFF
TRBV6-5	.	14	TRBJ2-3	.	TGTGCCAGCAGTTACGATCCGAGCACAGATACGCAGTATTTT	CASSYDPSTDTQYF
TRBV27	.	14	TRBJ1-1	TRBD1	TGTGCCAGCAGTCTCACAGGGGGGGTGCCTGAAGCTTTCTTT	CASSLTGGVPEAFF
TRBV29-1	.	14	TRBJ1-1	.	TGCAGCGTTGAAGAGCGACAGTGGAACACTGAAGCTTTCTTT	CSVEERQWNTEAFF
TRBV11-2	.	14	TRBJ1-3	TRBD1	TGTGCCAGCAGCCCAAGTGACAGGGGGTACACCATATATTTT	CASSPSDRGYTIYF
TRBV12-5	.	14	TRBJ2-3	TRBD1	TGTGCTAGTGGTTTGGCCGTGACAGGGGCTACGCAGTATTTT	CASGLAVTGATQYF
TRBV20-1	.	10	TRBJ1-1	.	TGCAGTGCCCCTCGAGCCGAAGCTTTCTTT	CSAPRAEAFF
TRBV2	.	15	TRBJ1-2	.	TGTGCCAGCAGCGCCCCCGGGGGGGCGGTGTATGGCTACACCTTC	CASSAPGGAVYGYTF
TRBV5-5	.	13	TRBJ2-5	.	TGTGCCAGCAGCTTTTCGGCAGCAGAGACCCAGTACTTC	CASSFSAAETQYF